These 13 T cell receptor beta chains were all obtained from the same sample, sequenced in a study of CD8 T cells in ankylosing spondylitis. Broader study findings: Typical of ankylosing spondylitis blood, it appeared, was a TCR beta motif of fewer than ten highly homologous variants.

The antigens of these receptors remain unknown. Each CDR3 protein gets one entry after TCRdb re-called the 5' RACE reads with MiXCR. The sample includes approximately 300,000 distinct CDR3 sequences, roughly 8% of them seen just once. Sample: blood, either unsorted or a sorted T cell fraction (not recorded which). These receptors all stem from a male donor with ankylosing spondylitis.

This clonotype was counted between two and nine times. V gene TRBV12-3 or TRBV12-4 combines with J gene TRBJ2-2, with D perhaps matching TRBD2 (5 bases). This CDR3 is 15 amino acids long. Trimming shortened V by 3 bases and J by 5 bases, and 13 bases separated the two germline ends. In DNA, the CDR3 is TGTGCCAGCAGTTTGGGCCTAGCCGAAACCGGGGAGCTGTTTTTT. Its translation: CASSLGLAETGELFF.

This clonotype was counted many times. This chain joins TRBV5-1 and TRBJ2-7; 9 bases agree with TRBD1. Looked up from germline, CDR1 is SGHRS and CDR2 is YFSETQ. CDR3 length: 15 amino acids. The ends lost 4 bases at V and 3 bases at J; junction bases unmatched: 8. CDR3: CASSVSGTGSYEQYF. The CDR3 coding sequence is TGCGCCAGCAGCGTCTCCGGGACAGGGAGCTACGAGCAGTACTTC. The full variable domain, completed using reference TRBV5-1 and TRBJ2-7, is KAGVTQTPRYLIKTRGQQVTLSCSPISGHRSVSWYQQTPGQGLQFLFEYFSETQRNKGNFPGRFSGRQFSNSRSEMNVSTLELGDSALYLCASSVSGTGSYEQYFGPGTRLTVT.

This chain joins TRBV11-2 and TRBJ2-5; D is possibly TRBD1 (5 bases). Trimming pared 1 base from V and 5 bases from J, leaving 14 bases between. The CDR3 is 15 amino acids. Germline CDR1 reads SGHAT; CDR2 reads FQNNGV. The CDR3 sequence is CASSLGGRASETQYF. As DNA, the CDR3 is TGTGCCAGCAGCTTAGGAGGCAGGGCATCGGAGACCCAGTACTTC.

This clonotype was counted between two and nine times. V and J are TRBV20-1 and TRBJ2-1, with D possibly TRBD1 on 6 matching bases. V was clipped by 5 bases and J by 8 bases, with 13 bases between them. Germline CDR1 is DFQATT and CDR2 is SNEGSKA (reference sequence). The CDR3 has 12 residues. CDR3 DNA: TGCAGTGCTGGCTATCGACAGGATGAGCAGTTCTTC. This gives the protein CSAGYRQDEQFF.

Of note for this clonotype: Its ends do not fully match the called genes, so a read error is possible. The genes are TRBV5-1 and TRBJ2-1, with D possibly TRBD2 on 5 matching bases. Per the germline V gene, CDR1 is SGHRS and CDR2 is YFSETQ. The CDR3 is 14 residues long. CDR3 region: CASRLGGPYNEQFF. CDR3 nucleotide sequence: TGCGCCAGCAGGTTGGGCGGGCCCTACAATGAGCAGTTCTTC.

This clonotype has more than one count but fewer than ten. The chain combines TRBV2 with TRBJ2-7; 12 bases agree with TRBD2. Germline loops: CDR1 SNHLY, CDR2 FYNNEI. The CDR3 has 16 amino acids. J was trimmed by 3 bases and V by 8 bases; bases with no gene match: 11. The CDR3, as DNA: TGTGCCAGCTCTAGCGGGAGGGCCACGAGGCTCTACGAGCAGTACTTC. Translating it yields CASSSGRATRLYEQYF.

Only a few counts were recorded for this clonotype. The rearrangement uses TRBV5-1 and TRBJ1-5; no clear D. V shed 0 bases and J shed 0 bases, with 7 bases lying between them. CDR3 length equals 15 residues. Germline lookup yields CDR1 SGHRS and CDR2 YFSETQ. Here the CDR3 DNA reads TGCGCCAGCAGCTTGGATGGGGTTAGCAATCAGCCCCAGCATTTT. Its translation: CASSLDGVSNQPQHF. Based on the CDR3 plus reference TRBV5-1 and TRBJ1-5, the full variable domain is KAGVTQTPRYLIKTRGQQVTLSCSPISGHRSVSWYQQTPGQGLQFLFEYFSETQRNKGNFPGRFSGRQFSNSRSEMNVSTLELGDSALYLCASSLDGVSNQPQHFGDGTRLSIL.

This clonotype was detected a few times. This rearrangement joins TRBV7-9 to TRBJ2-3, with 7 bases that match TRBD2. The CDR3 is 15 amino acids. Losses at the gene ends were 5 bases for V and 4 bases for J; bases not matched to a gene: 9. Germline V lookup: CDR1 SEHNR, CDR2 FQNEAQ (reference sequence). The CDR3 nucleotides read TGTGCCAGCAGCCTAGGCGGGGGAACCGCAGATACGCAGTATTTT. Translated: CASSLGGGTADTQYF.

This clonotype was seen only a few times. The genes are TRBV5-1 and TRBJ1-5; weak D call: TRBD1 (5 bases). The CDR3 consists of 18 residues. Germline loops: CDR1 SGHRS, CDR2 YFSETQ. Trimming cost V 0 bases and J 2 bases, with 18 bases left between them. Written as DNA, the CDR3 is TGCGCCAGCAGCTTGGAATCCAGGGTTTTATGTGGCAATCAGCCCCAGCATTTT. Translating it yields CASSLESRVLCGNQPQHF.

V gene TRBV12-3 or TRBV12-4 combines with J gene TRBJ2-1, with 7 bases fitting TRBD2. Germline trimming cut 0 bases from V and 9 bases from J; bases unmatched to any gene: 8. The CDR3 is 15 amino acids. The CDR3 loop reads CASSLAGGRIGEQFF. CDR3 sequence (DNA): TGTGCCAGCAGTTTAGCGGGAGGGCGCATCGGTGAGCAGTTCTTC.

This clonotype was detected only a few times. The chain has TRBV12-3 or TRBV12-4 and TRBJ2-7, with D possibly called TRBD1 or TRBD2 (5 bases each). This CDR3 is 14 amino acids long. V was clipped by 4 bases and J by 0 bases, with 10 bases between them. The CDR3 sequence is CASSWGRNSYEQYF. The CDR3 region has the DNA TGTGCCAGCAGTTGGGGACGGAACTCCTACGAGCAGTACTTC.

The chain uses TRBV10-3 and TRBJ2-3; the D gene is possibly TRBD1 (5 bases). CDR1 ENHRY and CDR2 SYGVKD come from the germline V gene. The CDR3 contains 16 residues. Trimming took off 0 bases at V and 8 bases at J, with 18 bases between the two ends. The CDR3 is CAISESTPDGAGTQYF. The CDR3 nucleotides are TGTGCCATCAGTGAGTCGACTCCTGATGGGGCAGGTACGCAGTATTTT.

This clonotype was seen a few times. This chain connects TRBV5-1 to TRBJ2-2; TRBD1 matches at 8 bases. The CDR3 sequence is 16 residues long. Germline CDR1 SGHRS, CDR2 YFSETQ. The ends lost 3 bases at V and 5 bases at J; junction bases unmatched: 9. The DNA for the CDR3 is TGCGCCAGCAGCTCAAAGACAGGGGTGGAAACCGGGGAGCTGTTTTTT. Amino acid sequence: CASSSKTGVETGELFF.